This T cell receptor beta chain was documented in a study of memory CD4+ T cells and cytomegalovirus serostatus (dated by TCRdb to 2018 to 2020). For the wider study: The cohort included around 35 healthy adults from Belgium, of whom 9 were CMV seropositive and about 25 were CMV seronegative. To replicate a published TCR-based CMV serostatus classifier, the researchers sequenced the CD4+ memory TCRbeta repertoires of a Belgian cohort whose cytomegalovirus serostatus was known.

From cysteine to phenylalanine, the CDR3 is 15 amino acids long. Just the 45-base CDR3 DNA is kept, in frame starting at base 1. Per the germline V gene (reference sequence), MNHNY is the CDR1 and SVGAGI is the CDR2. Relative to germline, V is missing 6 bases and J is missing 4 bases, with 7 bases of the junction outside any gene match. Here is what the overall study found, with its caveats: A median bootstrapped AUC of roughly 0.95 with a 95% CI of 0.76-1.00 was achieved on the Belgian cohort by the original-framework classifier. For predicting CMV serostatus, the median bootstrapped AUC was roughly 0.96 using the original framework and around 0.91 using a US-trained random forest. Unlike the original study, which covered naive and memory CD4+ and CD8+ populations, the Belgian study sequenced only CD4+CD45RO+ memory cells. Results were interpreted as suggesting that the CMV-associated TCR signature is largely present in the CD4+ memory repertoire. Of 164 previously reported CMV-associated TCRbeta sequences, around 67 appeared in the CD4+ memory repertoires, each in one to five individuals.

A FACSAria II was used to sort memory CD4+ T cells, defined as single viable CD3+CD4+CD8-CD45RO+ cells. CMV serostatus was determined with a Roche Elecsys assay detecting serum IgG against CMV pp150, pp28, p38 and p52. Following thawing, total CD4+ T cells were enriched through positive selection using CD4 magnetic microbeads. Samples originated from another study that specifically interrogated the CD4+ T cell memory repertoire. Peripheral blood mononuclear cells were isolated and cryopreserved according to standard operating procedures, and serum was kept at -80 degrees C. CD3-PerCP (BW264/56), CD4-APC (RPA-T4), CD45RO-PE (UCHT1) and CD8-Pacific Orange (3B5) antibodies were used for staining, and non-viable cells were excluded with Sytox blue. Genomic DNA was extracted from sorted cells with the Quick-DNA Microprep Kit. Amplification of TCRbeta DNA was done with the immunoSEQ hsTCRbeta kit, following the protocol from the manufacturer. An Illumina MiSeq instrument was used to sequence the TCRbeta libraries. The paper's processing steps were these. Following removal of out-of-frame sequences, 2 million to 2.5 million distinct TCRbeta sequences were retained, with an average of about 70,000 per individual. Each individual was scored according to the count of fewer than 200 previously reported CMV-associated TCRbeta sequences and the total productive distinct TCRbeta count. A beta-binomial model was reimplemented in Python, and random forests from scikit-learn, run with default parameters, were trained on data from the US cohort. Classifier performance on the Belgian cohort was reported as the median AUC with percentile confidence intervals calculated over 10,000 bootstrap iterations. TCRdb provides this immuneACCESS table in a form limited to in-frame rearrangements. Some clones are lacking; in checked studies, under half of them reflect an unresolved V gene, and why the rest are absent is not known. V, J and clone size reflect that table, while D and trimming were determined from the DNA. The sample table holds 50,000 to 60,000 clones, of which 82% were seen once. The biggest ten clones account for 0.5% to 0.6% of the sample.

A word on this clone: The antigen it binds to is not known. Nothing much larger sits one base from this clone, and base qualities are not available.

The TCR originated in an adult in good health and CMV-seronegative. Sequencing was carried out using memory CD4+ T cells from blood. The chain is encoded by TRBV6-6 joined to TRBJ2-2, with 8 bases matching TRBD1. In nucleotide form, the sequence is TGTGCCAGCAGCCCCGGACAGGGCCGCACCGGGGAGCTGTTTTTT. Translation gives CASSPGQGRTGELFF.